The 18 T cell receptor beta chains given below trace back to one sample, sequenced in a study of OX40 agonist ivuxolimab in advanced cancers. Sequencing used immunoSEQ multiplex PCR; TCRdb keeps in-frame clones, though not all of them. The sample contains around 64,000 clones, roughly 80% of which appear only once. This specimen consisted of CD4+ or CD8+ T cells sorted from blood, obtained in a trial of the OX40 agonist ivuxolimab. Receptor source: an adult with an advanced solid tumor such as melanoma, head and neck, liver or kidney cancer.

This clone was observed a single time. J is TRBJ2-5 and V is TRBV4-2; D is uncertain. This CDR3 region has 17 residues. CDR1 is LGHNA, CDR2 YNFKEQ, per germline. V lost 0 bases and J 5 bases, leaving 19 bases between the germline ends. The CDR3 sequence is CASSQDINTPTGETQYF. CDR3 bases: TGTGCCAGCAGCCAAGATATAAACACCCCAACTGGGGAGACCCAGTACTTC.

The chain is built from TRBV11-2 and TRBJ2-7, with 12 bases matching TRBD2. CDR1 is SGHAT and CDR2 is FQNNGV in the germline V gene. J gave up 9 bases and V 0 bases, and 0 bases lay outside the gene matches. The CDR3 covers 13 residues. Here the CDR3 DNA reads TGTGCCAGCAGCTTAGAGACTAGCGGGGGGCAGTACTTC. Protein: CASSLETSGGQYF.

The chain joins TRBV28 to TRBJ2-1; 7 nucleotides align to TRBD1. The CDR3 runs 14 residues. Germline-derived CDR1 and CDR2 are MDHEN and SYDVKM. V lost 6 bases, J lost 7 bases, and 9 bases stayed unmatched. In DNA, the CDR3 is TGTGCCAGCAGATCGACAGGGCTGAGTAATGAGCAGTTCTTC. Its protein is CASRSTGLSNEQFF.

The chain has TRBV15 and TRBJ2-2, with no clear D. Deletions cut 0 bases from V and 2 bases from J, with 10 bases between. The germline V gene has CDR1 LNHNV and CDR2 YYDKDF (reference sequence). The CDR3 contains 16 residues. The CDR3 DNA is TGTGCCACCAGCAGAGAAGGCAACTACAACACCGGGGAGCTGTTTTTT. Its protein product is CATSREGNYNTGELFF.

The chain is built from TRBV29-1 and TRBJ2-3; 11 bases are shared with TRBD2. V was pared by 6 bases and J by 2 bases, with 7 bases of the junction left unmatched. The CDR3 has 15 residues. Germline V CDR1 and CDR2: SQVTM, ANQGSEA. CDR3 sequence reads: CSVKKTSGATDTQYF. The CDR3 DNA is TGCAGCGTAAAAAAGACTAGCGGGGCCACAGATACGCAGTATTTT.

V gene TRBV30 combines with J gene TRBJ1-4; no reliable D call. Between the trimmed V and J ends, which lost 0 bases and 7 bases, there was a span of 12 bases. From germline, CDR1 is GTSNPN and CDR2 SVGIG (reference sequence). This CDR3 is built from 14 residues. The CDR3 reads CAWSVGLGGEKLFF. CDR3 in DNA: TGTGCCTGGAGTGTAGGCTTAGGAGGTGAAAAACTGTTTTTT. Filled out from reference TRBV30 and TRBJ1-4, the complete variable domain reads SQTIHQWPATLVQPVGSPLSLECTVEGTSNPNLYWYRQAAGRGLQLLFYSVGIGQISSEVPQNLSASRPQDRQFILSSKKLLLSDSGFYLCAWSVGLGGEKLFFGSGTQLSVL.

This clone has only one observation. V usage is TRBV6-5 and J usage is TRBJ1-3, with 10 positions matching TRBD1. The CDR3 has 15 residues. V lost 6 bases, J lost 4 bases, and 6 bases stayed unmatched. CDR1 MNHEY and CDR2 SVGAGI come from the germline V gene. The CDR3 reads CASSRDRGTGNTIYF. Written as DNA, the CDR3 is TGTGCCAGCAGCCGGGACAGGGGCACGGGAAACACCATATATTTT.

The chain carries TRBV7-9 and TRBJ1-3; 9 nucleotides agree with TRBD1. The CDR3 runs to 18 residues. V lost 8 bases and J lost 0; bases outside the gene matches: 14. CDR1 SEHNR and CDR2 FQNEAQ come from the germline V gene (reference sequence). The DNA for the CDR3 is TGTGCCAGCCGCTCCGATCCGGGACAGGGACCCTCTGGAAACACCATATATTTT. Protein: CASRSDPGQGPSGNTIYF. The variable domain in full, completed from reference TRBV7-9 and TRBJ1-3, reads DTGVSQNPRHKITKRGQNVTFRCDPISEHNRLYWYRQTLGQGPEFLTYFQNEAQLEKSRLLSDRFSAERPKGSFSTLEIQRTEQGDSAMYLCASRSDPGQGPSGNTIYFGEGSWLTVV.

The chain carries TRBV11-2 and TRBJ1-2; D is uncertain. Germline loops: CDR1 SGHAT, CDR2 FQNNGV. The CDR3 loop spans 12 amino acids. The V and J ends lost 6 bases and 2 bases respectively, with 7 bases between them. The CDR3 loop reads CASSMRNYGYTF. The CDR3 nucleotides are TGTGCCAGCAGTATGAGGAACTATGGCTACACCTTC.

V gene TRBV5-1 combines with J gene TRBJ1-1; D not resolved. V was cut by 0 bases and J by 0 bases, with 6 bases left in between. Germline V gene lookup returns CDR1 SGHRS and CDR2 YFSETQ. The CDR3 loop spans 14 amino acids. For the CDR3, the DNA is TGCGCCAGCAGCTTGGAGGCTTTGAACACTGAAGCTTTCTTT. This encodes CASSLEALNTEAFF.

This clone was seen a few times. The rearrangement links TRBV7-2 to TRBJ2-5, with 7 positions matching TRBD1. Germline V CDR1 and CDR2: SGHTA, FQGNSA. The CDR3 has 15 amino acids. With V trimmed by 0 bases and J by 7 bases, 8 bases remained unmatched. For the CDR3, the DNA is TGTGCCAGCAGCTTAGCGGGTAGGGGGCTCGGGACCCAGTACTTC. Its translation is CASSLAGRGLGTQYF.

This clone was seen only a few times. This chain joins TRBV30 and TRBJ1-6, with D perhaps matching TRBD1 (6 bases). The germline CDR1 and CDR2 sequences are GTSNPN and SVGIG (reference sequence). The V end lost 3 bases, the J end lost 7 bases, and 10 bases lay between the germline ends. The CDR3 contains 13 residues. The CDR3 here is CAWRQQGNSPLHF. As DNA, the CDR3 is TGTGCCTGGAGACAACAGGGCAATTCACCCCTCCACTTT.

The chain combines TRBV11-2 with TRBJ1-1, with 10 positions matching TRBD1. The CDR3 loop spans 13 amino acids. Germline V gives CDR1 SGHAT, CDR2 FQNNGV. V shed 4 bases, J shed 5 bases, and the junction held 1 base outside the gene matches. The CDR3 bases are TGTGCCAGCAGCTCGGACAGGGGGACTGAAGCTTTCTTT. It encodes CASSSDRGTEAFF.

By sample share, this clone is medium-sized. This chain joins TRBV27 and TRBJ1-1; tentative D call: TRBD1 (6 bases). CDR3 size: 14 residues. In germline, CDR1 is MNHEY, CDR2 SMNVEV (reference sequence). Trimming left V 5 bases short and J 4 bases short, with 14 bases between. Here the CDR3 DNA reads TGTGCCAGCAGTGTAAGGGGGGGGGTCACTGAAGCTTTCTTT. Its protein is CASSVRGGVTEAFF.

The chain carries TRBV18 and TRBJ2-1, with D possibly being TRBD2 (5 bases). Germline V lookup: CDR1 KGHSH, CDR2 LQKENI. The length of the CDR3 is 16 residues. Deletions cut 3 bases from V and 5 bases from J, with 17 bases between. The CDR3 here is CASSPLQRDRDNEQFF. CDR3 sequence (DNA): TGTGCCAGCTCACCTCTGCAGAGGGATAGAGACAATGAGCAGTTCTTC.

V gene TRBV5-1 combines with J gene TRBJ1-5; no reliable D call. The CDR3 contains 13 residues. Germline V gene data show CDR1 as SGHRS and CDR2 as YFSETQ. Trimming left V 5 bases short and J 9 bases short, with 15 bases between. The CDR3 region has the DNA TGCGCCAGCAGACTACTAAACCTCCGGCCCCAGCATTTT. Its protein product is CASRLLNLRPQHF.

V and J are TRBV5-6 and TRBJ1-2, with unresolved D. The CDR3 length is 16 residues. Germline V gene sequence: CDR1 SGHDT, CDR2 YYEEEE. V shed 5 bases and J shed 0 bases, with 17 bases lying between them. The CDR3 is CASRKGKTTSNYGYTF. The DNA of the CDR3 is TGTGCCAGCAGGAAAGGGAAAACGACCTCTAACTATGGCTACACCTTC. The full variable domain, rest sourced from reference TRBV5-6 and TRBJ1-2, is DAGVTQSPTHLIKTRGQQVTLRCSPKSGHDTVSWYQQALGQGPQFIFQYYEEEERQRGNFPDRFSGHQFPNYSSELNVNALLLGDSALYLCASRKGKTTSNYGYTFGSGTRLTVV.

The rearrangement links TRBV27 to TRBJ1-2; no clear D gene. The V gene lost 4 bases and the J gene lost 4 bases, with 13 bases spanning the gap. Looked up from germline, CDR1 is MNHEY and CDR2 is SMNVEV (reference sequence). This CDR3 has 14 residues. The CDR3 DNA is TGTGCCAGCAGTTCCCTTGGAGGCGCCTATGGCTACACCTTC. This gives the protein CASSSLGGAYGYTF.